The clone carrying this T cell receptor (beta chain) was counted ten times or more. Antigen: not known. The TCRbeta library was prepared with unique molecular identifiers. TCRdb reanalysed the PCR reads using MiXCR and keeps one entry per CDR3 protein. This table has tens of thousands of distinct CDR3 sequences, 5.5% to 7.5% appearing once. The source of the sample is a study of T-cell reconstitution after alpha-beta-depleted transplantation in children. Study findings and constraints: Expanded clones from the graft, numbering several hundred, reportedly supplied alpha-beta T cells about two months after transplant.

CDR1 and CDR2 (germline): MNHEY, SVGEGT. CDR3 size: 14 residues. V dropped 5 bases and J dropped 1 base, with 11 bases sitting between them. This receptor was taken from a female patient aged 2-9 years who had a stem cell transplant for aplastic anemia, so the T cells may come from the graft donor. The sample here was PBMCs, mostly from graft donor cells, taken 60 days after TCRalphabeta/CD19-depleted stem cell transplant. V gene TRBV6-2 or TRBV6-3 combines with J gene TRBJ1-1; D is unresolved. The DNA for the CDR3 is TGTGCCAGCAGTGCCACGACGCCGAACACTGAAGCTTTCTTT. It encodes CASSATTPNTEAFF.